Listed here is a single TCR beta chain. It lacks a known antigen. There are no base qualities to consult, and no much larger clone falls within one base. The sample's time point label is to be understood as: less than 30 weeks on oral tofacitinib. The treatment or condition tag for this specimen amounts to: oral pan-JAK inhibitor, 5-10 mg twice daily. Lesional scalp punch biopsies and peripheral blood were collected from alopecia areata patients. After PBMCs were isolated by density centrifugation and stained for CD3, CD4 and CD8, a FACSAria was used to sort CD4+ and CD8+ T cells. The record originates from a study of CD8+ T cells in alopecia areata (dated by TCRdb to about 2018). Context from the whole study: Treated patients were enrolled in an open-label pilot trial of oral tofacitinib at 5 to 10 mg twice daily for moderate-to-severe alopecia areata. Biopsies were taken from tofacitinib-treated patients at baseline and again at 4 and 24 weeks into treatment, and several of those patients also had a later scalp biopsy. Scalp clonality was compared among normal scalp (n=4), patchy alopecia areata scalp (n=8), and alopecia totalis/universalis scalp (n=8). RNA was extracted with the PAXgene miRNA kit for fixed scalp, the miRNeasy kit for PBMCs, and the RNeasy kit for mouse skin. Tofacitinib was administered for 6 to 18 months, and 6 months of follow-up off drug were then conducted to assess delayed response and recurrence. immunoSEQ multiplex PCR using 35 Vbeta forward primers and 13 Jbeta reverse primers was used to amplify TCRbeta CDR3 regions. The SALT score, which quantifies the percentage of affected scalp surface area, was used to measure disease severity in treated patients. High-throughput TCRbeta sequencing was used to examine T cell clonal expansion in alopecia areata in both the C3H/HeJ mouse model and human patients. On the human side, TCRbeta sequencing was run on scalp tissue and on sorted CD4+ and CD8+ peripheral blood T cells from healthy controls and from alopecia areata patients with either patchy or totalis/universalis disease.

Receptor libraries were prepared by the immunoSEQ multiplex PCR assay. RNA was extracted from all samples and reverse transcribed into cDNA as template for TCR sequencing. First-strand cDNA was synthesized with SuperScript III using a 2:1 mix of oligo-dT and random hexamers. Amplification bias was assessed with a synthetic immune receptor repertoire, and residual bias was removed computationally. Per the original workflow: Raw reads were preprocessed to remove errors, and CDR3 was defined by IMGT conventions from the conserved cysteine to phenylalanine. Clonality was calculated as 1 minus Shannon entropy normalized by log2 of the number of productive unique TCRs. Whether scalp clones were CD4 or CD8 was inferred by matching scalp TCRbeta sequences against CD4 and CD8 repertoires sorted from blood. TCRdb obtained this table from immuneACCESS and retained in-frame rearrangements with V and J assigned. These tables miss some clones; where compared with another copy, unresolved V genes account for less than half of the shortfall, and the remainder is unexplained. V and J calls plus clone size are reproduced from that table; the DNA served to infer D and trimming. Here the sample has around 99,000 clones; about four fifths occur a single time. The top ten hold about 24% of the sample.

Broader findings and caveats from the paper: With tofacitinib, both scalp clonality and the number of expanded CD8+ clones among the top 100 scalp clones went down significantly. Compared with mice, TCR sequences shared between patients were less clear, possibly partly because of HLA diversity across the patient population. Higher clonality and more expanded CD8+ clones were observed in lesional scalp than in normal scalp, particularly in alopecia totalis/universalis, a finding suggestive of antigenic drive. During tofacitinib treatment, many expanded lesional clones stuck around in both scalp and blood, and this persistence may partly explain why relapse happens after treatment is stopped. Because the treated cohort was small and included a single nonresponder, larger studies are needed to assess links between baseline CD8+ expansion and response. Unlike mouse skin, which is dominated by gammadelta T cells, normal human skin has resident alphabeta T cells that are also sequenced, and this complicates analysis of the scalp TCR repertoire.

This TCR came from a human donor with alopecia areata. This specimen consisted of CD8+ T cells sorted from blood, obtained at week 24, from a patient treated with tofacitinib.

The CDR3 region has the sequence CAWSEDVAEQYF. The DNA sequence is TGTGCCTGGAGCGAAGACGTGGCCGAGCAGTACTTC. The rearrangement combines TRBV30 with TRBJ2-7, with the D gene uncertain. Deletion took 3 bases off V and 6 bases off J, with a span of 12 bases between the germline ends. For CDR1 and CDR2, the germline V gene (reference sequence) lists GTSNPN and SVGIG. The CDR3 runs 12 residues from the cysteine to the phenylalanine. The read is trimmed to its CDR3 DNA, 36 bases read in frame from base 1.